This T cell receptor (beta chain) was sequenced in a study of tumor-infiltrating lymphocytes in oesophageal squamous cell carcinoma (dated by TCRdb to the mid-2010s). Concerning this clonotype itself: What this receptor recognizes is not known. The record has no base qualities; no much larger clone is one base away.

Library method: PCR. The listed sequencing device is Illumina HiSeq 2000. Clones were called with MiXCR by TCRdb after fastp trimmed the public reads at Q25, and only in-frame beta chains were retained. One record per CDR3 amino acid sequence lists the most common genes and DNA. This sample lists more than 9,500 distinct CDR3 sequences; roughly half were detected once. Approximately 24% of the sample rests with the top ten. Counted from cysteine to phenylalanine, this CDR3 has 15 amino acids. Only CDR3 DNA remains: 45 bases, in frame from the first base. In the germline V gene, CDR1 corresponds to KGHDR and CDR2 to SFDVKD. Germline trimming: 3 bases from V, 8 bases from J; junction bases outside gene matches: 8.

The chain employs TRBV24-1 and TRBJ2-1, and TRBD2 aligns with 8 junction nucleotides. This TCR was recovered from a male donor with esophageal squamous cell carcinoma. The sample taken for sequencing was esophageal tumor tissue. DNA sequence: TGTGCCACCAGTGATCTAAGCGGGAGTGTCGATGAGCAGTTCTTC. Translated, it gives CATSDLSGSVDEQFF.